The clone carrying this T cell receptor (beta chain) was seen ten or more times. The antigen remains unidentified. This sample was taken from a study of T cells after yellow fever vaccination. Study-wide results and caveats: Booster sampling recovered most clones from primary vaccination (approximately 97% CD4, 80% to 90% CD8). Overlap between CD4 and CD8 compartments was detected for a small share of clonotypes.

The CDR3 runs 11 residues. V lost 8 bases and J lost 7, with 8 bases in between. MiXCR, applied by TCRdb to the 5' RACE reads, yields one record per CDR3 protein. The profile shows a few hundred thousand distinct CDR3 sequences, 3.6% of them singletons. This clonotype originated in a man aged 18 to 30 who received the YFV17D yellow fever vaccine. J is TRBJ2-2 and V is TRBV12-3 or TRBV12-4, with D possibly TRBD1 on 6 matching bases. This specimen consisted of PBMCs, obtained 15 days after the yellow fever booster vaccination. The CDR3 nucleotides are TGTGCCAGCCGGGACATCGGGGAGCTGTTTTTT. This translates into CASRDIGELFF.